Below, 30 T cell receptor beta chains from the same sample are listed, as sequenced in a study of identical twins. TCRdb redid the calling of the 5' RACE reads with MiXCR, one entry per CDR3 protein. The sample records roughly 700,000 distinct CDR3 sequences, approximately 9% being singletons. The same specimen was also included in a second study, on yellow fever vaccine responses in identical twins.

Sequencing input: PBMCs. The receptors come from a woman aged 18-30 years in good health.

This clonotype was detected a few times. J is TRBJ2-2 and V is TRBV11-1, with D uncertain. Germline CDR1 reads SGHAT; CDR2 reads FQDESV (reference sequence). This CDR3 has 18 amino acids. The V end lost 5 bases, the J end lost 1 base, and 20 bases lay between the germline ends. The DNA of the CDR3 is TGTGCCAGCAGCGCAGAGTTCGTCGGAAGGAAGAACACCGGGGAGCTGTTTTTT. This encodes CASSAEFVGRKNTGELFF.

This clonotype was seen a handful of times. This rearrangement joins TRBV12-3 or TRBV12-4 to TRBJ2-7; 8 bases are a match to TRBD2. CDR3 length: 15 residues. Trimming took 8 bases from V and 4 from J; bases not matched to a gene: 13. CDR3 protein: CASGKIAGTSYEQYF. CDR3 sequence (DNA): TGTGCCAGCGGTAAAATAGCGGGAACATCTTACGAGCAGTACTTC.

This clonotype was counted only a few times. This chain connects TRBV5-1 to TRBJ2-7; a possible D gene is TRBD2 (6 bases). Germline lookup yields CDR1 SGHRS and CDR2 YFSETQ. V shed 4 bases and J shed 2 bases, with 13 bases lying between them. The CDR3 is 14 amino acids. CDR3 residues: CASSPRRGPYEQYF. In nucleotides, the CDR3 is TGCGCCAGCAGCCCTCGGCGGGGACCCTACGAGCAGTACTTC.

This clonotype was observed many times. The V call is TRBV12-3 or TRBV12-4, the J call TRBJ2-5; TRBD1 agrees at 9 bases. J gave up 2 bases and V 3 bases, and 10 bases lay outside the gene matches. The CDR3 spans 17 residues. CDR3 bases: TGTGCCAGCAGTTTCAGACAGGGGGGAATTTCGCAAGAGACCCAGTACTTC. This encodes CASSFRQGGISQETQYF.

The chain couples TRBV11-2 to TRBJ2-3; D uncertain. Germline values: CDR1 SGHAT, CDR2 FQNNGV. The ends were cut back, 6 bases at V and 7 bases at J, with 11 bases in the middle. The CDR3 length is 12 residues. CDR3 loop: CASSYLENTQYF. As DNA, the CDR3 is TGTGCCAGCAGTTACCTAGAAAATACGCAGTATTTT.

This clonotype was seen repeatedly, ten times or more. The CDR3 coding sequence is TGCGCCAGCAGTTATTGGACAGGGCAGGTAAAGGGTGAGCAGTTCTTC. This encodes CASSYWTGQVKGEQFF. This chain joins TRBV5-1 and TRBJ2-1; 8 positions match TRBD1. The germline V gene encodes CDR1 SGHRS and CDR2 YFSETQ. Losses at the gene ends were 5 bases for V and 9 bases for J; bases not matched to a gene: 16. The CDR3 has 16 residues. Based on the CDR3 plus reference TRBV5-1 and TRBJ2-1, the full variable domain is KAGVTQTPRYLIKTRGQQVTLSCSPISGHRSVSWYQQTPGQGLQFLFEYFSETQRNKGNFPGRFSGRQFSNSRSEMNVSTLELGDSALYLCASSYWTGQVKGEQFFGPGTRLTVL.

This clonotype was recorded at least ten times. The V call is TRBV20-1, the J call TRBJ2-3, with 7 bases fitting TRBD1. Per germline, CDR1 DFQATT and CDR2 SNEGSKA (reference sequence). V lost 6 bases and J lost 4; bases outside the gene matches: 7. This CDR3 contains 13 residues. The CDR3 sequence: CSAGDSFSDTQYF. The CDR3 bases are TGCAGTGCGGGGGACAGCTTTTCAGATACGCAGTATTTT.

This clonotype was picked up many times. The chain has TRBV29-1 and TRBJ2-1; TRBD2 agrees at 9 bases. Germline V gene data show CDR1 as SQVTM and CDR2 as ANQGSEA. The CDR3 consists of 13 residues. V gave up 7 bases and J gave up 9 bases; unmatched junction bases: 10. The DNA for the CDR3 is TGCAGCGGACAGATAGCGGGAGAGGGTGAGCAGTTCTTC. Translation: CSGQIAGEGEQFF.

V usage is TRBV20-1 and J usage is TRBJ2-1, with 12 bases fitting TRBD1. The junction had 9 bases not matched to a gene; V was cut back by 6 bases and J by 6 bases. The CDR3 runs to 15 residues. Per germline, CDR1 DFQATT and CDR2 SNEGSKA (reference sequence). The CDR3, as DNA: TGCAGTGCCGAGCGGGGACAGGGGGCGAGCAATGAGCAGTTCTTC. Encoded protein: CSAERGQGASNEQFF.

The CDR3: CSALTPAALYEQYF. Here the CDR3 DNA reads TGCAGTGCACTCACTCCAGCGGCTCTCTACGAGCAGTACTTC. The rearrangement uses TRBV20-1 and TRBJ2-7; D might be TRBD2 (5 bases). The ends were cut back, 6 bases at V and 3 bases at J, with 18 bases in the middle. Germline V gene data show CDR1 as DFQATT and CDR2 as SNEGSKA (reference sequence). The CDR3 loop spans 14 amino acids.

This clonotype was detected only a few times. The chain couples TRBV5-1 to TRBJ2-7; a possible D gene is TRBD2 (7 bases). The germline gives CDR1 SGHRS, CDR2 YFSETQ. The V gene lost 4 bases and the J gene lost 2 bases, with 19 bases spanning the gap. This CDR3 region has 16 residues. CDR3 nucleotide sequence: TGCGCCAGCAGCCCGCCGAAGGGGGGGGGGACCTACGAGCAGTACTTC. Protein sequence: CASSPPKGGGTYEQYF. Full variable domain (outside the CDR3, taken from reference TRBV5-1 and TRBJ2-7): KAGVTQTPRYLIKTRGQQVTLSCSPISGHRSVSWYQQTPGQGLQFLFEYFSETQRNKGNFPGRFSGRQFSNSRSEMNVSTLELGDSALYLCASSPPKGGGTYEQYFGPGTRLTVT.

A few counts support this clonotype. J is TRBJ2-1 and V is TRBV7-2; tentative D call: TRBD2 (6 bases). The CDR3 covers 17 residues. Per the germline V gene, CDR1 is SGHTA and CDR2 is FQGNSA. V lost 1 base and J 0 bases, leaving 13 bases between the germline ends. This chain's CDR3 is CASSLGPSASSYNEQFF. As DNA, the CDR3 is TGTGCCAGCAGCTTAGGGCCTAGCGCAAGCTCCTACAATGAGCAGTTCTTC.

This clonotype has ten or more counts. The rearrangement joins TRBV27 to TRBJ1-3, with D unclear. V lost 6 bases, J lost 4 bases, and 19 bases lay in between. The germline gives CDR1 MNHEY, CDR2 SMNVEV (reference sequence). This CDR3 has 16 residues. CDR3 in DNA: TGTGCCAGCAGCCCCGACGAAGAATCTTACGGAAACACCATATATTTT. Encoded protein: CASSPDEESYGNTIYF.

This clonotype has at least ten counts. This CDR3 reads CASSFFGTDTQYF. The CDR3 DNA reads TGTGCCAGCAGTTTCTTTGGCACAGATACGCAGTATTTT. The chain employs TRBV27 and TRBJ2-3, with D hard to call. The CDR3 is made up of 13 amino acids. Germline V gene lookup returns CDR1 MNHEY and CDR2 SMNVEV (reference sequence). The germline V and J ends were trimmed by 3 bases and 1 base, with 5 bases remaining between them.

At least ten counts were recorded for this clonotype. CDR3 region: CASSARASLTETQYF. CDR3 in DNA: TGCGCCAGCAGTGCGCGGGCTAGTCTCACGGAGACCCAGTACTTC. The chain carries TRBV10-2 and TRBJ2-5, with a possible D match to TRBD2 (5 bases). Germline V gene data show CDR1 as WSHSY and CDR2 as SAAADI. The V end lost 4 bases, the J end lost 5 bases, and 17 bases lay between the germline ends. CDR3 size: 15 residues.

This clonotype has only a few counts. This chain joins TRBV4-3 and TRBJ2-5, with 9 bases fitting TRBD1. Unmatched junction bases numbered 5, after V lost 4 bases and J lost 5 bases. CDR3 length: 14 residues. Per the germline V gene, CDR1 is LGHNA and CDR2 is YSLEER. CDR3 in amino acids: CASSPTTGGETQYF. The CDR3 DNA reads TGCGCCAGCAGCCCAACGACAGGGGGGGAGACCCAGTACTTC.

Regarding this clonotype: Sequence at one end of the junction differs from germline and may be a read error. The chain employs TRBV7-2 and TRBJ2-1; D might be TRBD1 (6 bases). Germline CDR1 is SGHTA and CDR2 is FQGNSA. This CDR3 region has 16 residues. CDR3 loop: CAGSLEGELAYNEQFF. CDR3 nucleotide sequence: TGTGCCGGCAGCTTAGAGGGGGAGTTGGCCTACAATGAGCAGTTCTTC.

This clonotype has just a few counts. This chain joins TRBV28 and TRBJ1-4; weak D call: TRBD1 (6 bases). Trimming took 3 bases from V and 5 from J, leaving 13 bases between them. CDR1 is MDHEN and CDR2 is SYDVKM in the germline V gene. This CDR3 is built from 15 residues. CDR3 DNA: TGTGCCAGCAGTTTTTGGGGGGGCGGAAATGAAAAACTGTTTTTT. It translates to CASSFWGGGNEKLFF.

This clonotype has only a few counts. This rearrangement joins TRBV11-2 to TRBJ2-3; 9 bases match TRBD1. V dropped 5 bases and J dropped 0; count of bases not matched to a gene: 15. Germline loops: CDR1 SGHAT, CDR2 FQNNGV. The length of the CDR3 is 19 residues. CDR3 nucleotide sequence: TGTGCCAGCAGCCCGCCCGGAGCACAGGGGGCAATAAGCACAGATACGCAGTATTTT. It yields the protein CASSPPGAQGAISTDTQYF. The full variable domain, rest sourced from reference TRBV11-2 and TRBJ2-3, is EAGVAQSPRYKIIEKRQSVAFWCNPISGHATLYWYQQILGQGPKLLIQFQNNGVVDDSQLPKDRFSAERLKGVDSTLKIQPAKLEDSAVYLCASSPPGAQGAISTDTQYFGPGTRLTVL.

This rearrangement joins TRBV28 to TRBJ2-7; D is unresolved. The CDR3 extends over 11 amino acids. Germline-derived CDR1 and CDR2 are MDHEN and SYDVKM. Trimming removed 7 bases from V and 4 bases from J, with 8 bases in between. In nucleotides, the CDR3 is TGTGCCAGCACTTCGAGATACGAGCAGTACTTC. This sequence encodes CASTSRYEQYF.

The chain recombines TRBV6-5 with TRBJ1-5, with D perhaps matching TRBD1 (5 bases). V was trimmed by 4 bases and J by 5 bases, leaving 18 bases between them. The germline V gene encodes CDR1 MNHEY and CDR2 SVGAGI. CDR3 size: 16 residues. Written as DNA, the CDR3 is TGTGCCAGCAGTTGGGTTACGGGACGGAGCTATCAGCCCCAGCATTTT. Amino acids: CASSWVTGRSYQPQHF.

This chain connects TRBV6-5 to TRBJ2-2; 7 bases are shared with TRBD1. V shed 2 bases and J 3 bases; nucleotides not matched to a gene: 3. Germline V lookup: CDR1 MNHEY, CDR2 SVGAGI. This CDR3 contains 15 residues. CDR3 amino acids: CASSYDRAYTGELFF. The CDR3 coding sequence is TGTGCCAGCAGTTACGACAGGGCCTACACCGGGGAGCTGTTTTTT.

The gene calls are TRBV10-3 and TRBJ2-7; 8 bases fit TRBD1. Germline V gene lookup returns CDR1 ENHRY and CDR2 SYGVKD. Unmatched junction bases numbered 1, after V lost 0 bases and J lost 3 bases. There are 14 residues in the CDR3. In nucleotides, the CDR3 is TGTGCCATCAGTGAGTCGGGACAGGACTACGAGCAGTACTTC. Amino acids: CAISESGQDYEQYF.

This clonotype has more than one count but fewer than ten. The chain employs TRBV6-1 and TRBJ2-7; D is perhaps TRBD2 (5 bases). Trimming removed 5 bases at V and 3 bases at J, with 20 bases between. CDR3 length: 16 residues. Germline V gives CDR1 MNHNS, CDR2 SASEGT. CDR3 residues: CASSPGSIAYYYEQYF. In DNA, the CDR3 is TGTGCCAGCAGTCCGGGGTCAATCGCTTATTACTACGAGCAGTACTTC.

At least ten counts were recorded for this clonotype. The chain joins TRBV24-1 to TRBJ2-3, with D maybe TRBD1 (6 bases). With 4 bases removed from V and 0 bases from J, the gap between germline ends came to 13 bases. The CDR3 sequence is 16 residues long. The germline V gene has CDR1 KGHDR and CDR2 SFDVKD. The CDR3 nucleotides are TGTGCCACCAGTGACCCCGGGACAATTAGCACAGATACGCAGTATTTT. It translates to CATSDPGTISTDTQYF.

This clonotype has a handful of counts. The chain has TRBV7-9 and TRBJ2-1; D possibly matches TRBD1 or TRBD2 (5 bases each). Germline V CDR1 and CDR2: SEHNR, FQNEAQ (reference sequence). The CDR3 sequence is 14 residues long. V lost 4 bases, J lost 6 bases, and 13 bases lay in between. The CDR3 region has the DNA TGTGCCAGCAGCTCCGCCGGGACGGCCAATGAGCAGTTCTTC. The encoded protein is CASSSAGTANEQFF.

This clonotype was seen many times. Here the CDR3 reads CASRPGVSSSYNEQFF. CDR3 nucleotide sequence: TGTGCCAGCAGGCCAGGGGTCTCGAGCTCCTACAATGAGCAGTTCTTC. This chain connects TRBV5-4 to TRBJ2-1, with a weak D call TRBD1 (6 bases). Germline V gene lookup returns CDR1 SGHNT and CDR2 YYREEE (reference sequence). The CDR3 extends over 16 amino acids. V dropped 5 bases and J dropped 0 bases, with 15 bases sitting between them. The whole variable domain, filled in from reference TRBV5-4 and TRBJ2-1, reads ETGVTQSPTHLIKTRGQQVTLRCSSQSGHNTVSWYQQALGQGPQFIFQYYREEENGRGNFPPRFSGLQFPNYSSELNVNALELDDSALYLCASRPGVSSSYNEQFFGPGTRLTVL.

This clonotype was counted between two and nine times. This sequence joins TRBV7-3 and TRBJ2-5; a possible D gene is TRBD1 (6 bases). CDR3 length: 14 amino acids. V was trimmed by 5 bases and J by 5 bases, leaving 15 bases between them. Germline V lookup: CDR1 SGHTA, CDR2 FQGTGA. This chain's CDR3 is CASSPQTGGETQYF. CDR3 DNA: TGTGCCAGCAGCCCCCAGACAGGCGGGGAGACCCAGTACTTC.

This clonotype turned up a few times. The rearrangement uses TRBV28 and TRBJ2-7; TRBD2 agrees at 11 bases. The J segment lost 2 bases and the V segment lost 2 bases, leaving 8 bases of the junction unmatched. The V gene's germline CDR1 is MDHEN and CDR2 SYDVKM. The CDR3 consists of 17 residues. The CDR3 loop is CASSLRGLAGGTYEQYF. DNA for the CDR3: TGTGCCAGCAGTTTAAGGGGCCTAGCGGGAGGCACCTACGAGCAGTACTTC.

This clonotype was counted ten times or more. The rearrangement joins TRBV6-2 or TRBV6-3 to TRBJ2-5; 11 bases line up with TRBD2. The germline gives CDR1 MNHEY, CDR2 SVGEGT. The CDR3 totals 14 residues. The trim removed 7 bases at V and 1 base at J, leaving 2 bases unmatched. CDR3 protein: CASTGLAVQETQYF. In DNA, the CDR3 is TGTGCCAGCACGGGACTAGCGGTCCAAGAGACCCAGTACTTC.